Presented here are 26 T cell receptor beta chains from one specimen sequenced in a study of persistence of HIV-infected CD4 T cells. No antigen has been identified for these receptors. Cells were stimulated with CMV-infected fibroblast lysates at roughly 10 ug/mL. CD40L-negative CD69-negative CD45RO-high memory CD4+ T cells were sorted as populations depleted of antigen-responding cells. The libraries were made with immunoSEQ version 4 in survey mode. Assay: immunoSEQ multiplex PCR; the TCRdb copy retains only in-frame clones and omits some. The data contain 40,000 to 55,000 clones, over 70% of them singletons. The source material was CD4+ T cells sorted from PBMCs after roughly 20-hour stimulation, sampled from a patient who received antiretroviral therapy. These TCRs come from an adult man with HIV who was CMV-seropositive.

V gene TRBV27 combines with J gene TRBJ1-5; D call uncertain. Germline CDR1 MNHEY, CDR2 SMNVEV (reference sequence). CDR3 length equals 13 residues. Trimming removed 8 bases at V and 6 bases at J, with 14 bases between. In nucleotides, the CDR3 is TGTGCCAGCCGGATGTTTCCAAGTCAGCCCCAGCATTTT. This sequence encodes CASRMFPSQPQHF.

This clone was seen more than once but under ten times. J is TRBJ1-2 and V is TRBV18, with a tentative D call TRBD1 (5 bases). Per the germline V gene, CDR1 is KGHSH and CDR2 is LQKENI. V was trimmed by 3 bases and J by 4 bases, leaving 15 bases between them. CDR3 length equals 15 residues. DNA of the CDR3: TGTGCCAGCTCACCGGGACCGGACACTTTCTATGGCTACACCTTC. Encoded protein: CASSPGPDTFYGYTF.

CDR3 sequence reads: CTVRDRGYTEAFF. In DNA form, the CDR3 reads TGCACCGTAAGAGACAGGGGATACACTGAAGCTTTCTTT. V gene TRBV29-1 combines with J gene TRBJ1-1; 8 bases agree with TRBD1. The CDR3 loop spans 13 amino acids. The germline gives CDR1 SQVTM, CDR2 ANQGSEA.

The DNA for the CDR3 is TGTGCCAGCAGTCCCCCCGGCTTTGGGAGGGAGAAGGAGCAGTACTTC. Protein product: CASSPPGFGREKEQYF. The chain employs TRBV6-2 or TRBV6-3 and TRBJ2-7; 7 nucleotides agree with TRBD2. The CDR3 runs to 16 residues. J gave up 7 bases and V 5 bases, and 17 bases lay outside the gene matches. CDR1 MNHEY and CDR2 SVGEGT come from the germline V gene.

The chain combines TRBV7-2 with TRBJ2-1; 7 bases line up with TRBD2. This CDR3 contains 18 residues. Germline CDR1 reads SGHTA; CDR2 reads FQGNSA. Unmatched junction bases numbered 19, after V lost 2 bases and J lost 9 bases. CDR3 sequence: CASSLKGTSAGRISEQFF. CDR3 sequence (DNA): TGTGCCAGCAGCTTAAAGGGAACTAGCGCGGGACGCATAAGTGAGCAGTTCTTC.

The chain recombines TRBV3-1 (or the pseudogene TRBV3-2) with TRBJ1-2, with a tentative D call TRBD1 (5 bases). The CDR3 extends over 15 amino acids. CDR1 LGHDT and CDR2 YNNKEL come from the germline V gene (reference sequence). Trimming removed 1 base at V and 0 bases at J, with 9 bases between. The CDR3 coding sequence is TGTGCCAGCAGCCAAGGGGGCATAACTAACTATGGCTACACCTTC. Protein: CASSQGGITNYGYTF.

The J gene is TRBJ2-2, the V gene TRBV3-1 (or the pseudogene TRBV3-2); 10 bases match TRBD1. The CDR3 length is 15 residues. The V segment lost 3 bases and the J segment 5 bases; nucleotides outside the gene matches: 3. In germline, CDR1 is LGHDT, CDR2 YNNKEL (reference sequence). The CDR3, as DNA: TGTGCCAGCAGCCAGCCGGGACAGGGGACCGGGGAGCTGTTTTTT. Residues: CASSQPGQGTGELFF.

The chain recombines TRBV29-1 with TRBJ1-4; D ambiguous. The CDR3 spans 11 residues. The ends were cut back, 6 bases at V and 8 bases at J, with 10 bases in the middle. Germline lookup yields CDR1 SQVTM and CDR2 ANQGSEA. CDR3 coding DNA: TGCAGCGTAAATAATGGGGAAAAACTGTTTTTT. Translating gives CSVNNGEKLFF.

The CDR3 sequence is CASTPGQGTDTQYF. For the CDR3, the DNA is TGTGCCAGCACCCCGGGACAGGGGACAGATACGCAGTATTTT. This chain connects TRBV5-6 to TRBJ2-3, with 10 positions matching TRBD1. Trimming removed 6 bases from V and 3 bases from J; junction bases left unmatched: 4. The length of the CDR3 is 14 residues. Germline values: CDR1 SGHDT, CDR2 YYEEEE.

The chain links TRBV7-2 to TRBJ2-1, with D perhaps TRBD1 or TRBD2 (5 bases each). Trimming left V 5 bases short and J 6 bases short, with 20 bases between. Germline loops: CDR1 SGHTA, CDR2 FQGNSA. The CDR3 loop spans 16 amino acids. The CDR3 nucleotides read TGTGCCAGCAGCCCTTCCGGGACCCTGGTAGGCAATGAGCAGTTCTTC. Translated, it gives CASSPSGTLVGNEQFF.

The chain employs TRBV20-1 and TRBJ2-5; D is unclear. Germline CDR1 and CDR2: DFQATT and SNEGSKA (reference sequence). Trimming took off 5 bases at V and 5 bases at J, with 9 bases between the two ends. This CDR3 comprises 11 residues. This CDR3 is CSAQLLETQYF. CDR3 DNA: TGCAGTGCTCAGCTACTGGAGACCCAGTACTTC.

V usage is TRBV30 and J usage is TRBJ2-2, with no clear D. This CDR3 has 14 amino acids. V was cut by 0 bases and J by 5 bases, with 10 bases left in between. Germline CDR1 GTSNPN, CDR2 SVGIG (reference sequence). DNA of the CDR3: TGTGCCTGGAGTGTATCGACCGTGACCGGGGAGCTGTTTTTT. It translates to CAWSVSTVTGELFF.

This sequence joins TRBV29-1 and TRBJ1-2, with a tentative D call TRBD1 (5 bases). CDR1 and CDR2 (germline): SQVTM, ANQGSEA. Between the trimmed V and J ends, which lost 8 bases and 4 bases, there was a span of 17 bases. The CDR3 extends over 13 amino acids. CDR3 sequence (DNA): TGCAGCCTACTACAGGAGGACGGCTATGGCTACACCTTC. It specifies CSLLQEDGYGYTF.

The chain has TRBV7-8 and TRBJ2-5; no firm D call. The CDR3 totals 14 residues. Germline CDR1 SGHVS, CDR2 FQNEAQ. V lost 6 bases, J lost 1 base, and 12 bases lay in between. Here the CDR3 reads CASSALEGQETQYF. CDR3 coding DNA: TGTGCCAGCAGTGCTCTAGAAGGCCAAGAGACCCAGTACTTC.

This chain links TRBV12-3 or TRBV12-4 with TRBJ2-7; TRBD1 is a possible D gene (5 bases). V dropped 4 bases and J dropped 5 bases, with 6 bases sitting between them. CDR3 size: 11 residues. CDR3 sequence (DNA): TGTGCCAGCAGTTACAGGCACGAGCAGTACTTC. Translated, it gives CASSYRHEQYF.

This clone was picked up a small number of times. The CDR3 DNA reads TGTGCCAGCAGGATGAAGTATGGCTACACCTTC. Amino acids: CASRMKYGYTF. The V call is TRBV6-5, the J call TRBJ1-2; D is undetermined. The CDR3 contains 11 residues. V lost 6 bases and J lost 5, with 7 bases in between. The germline CDR1 and CDR2 sequences are MNHEY and SVGAGI.

This chain uses TRBV10-1 with TRBJ2-5, with D hard to call. Germline CDR1 and CDR2: WNHNN and SYGVQD (reference sequence). Trimming shortened V by 0 bases and J by 7 bases, and 9 bases separated the two germline ends. This CDR3 contains 13 residues. The CDR3 nucleotides read TGCGCCAGCAGTGAGTCGCCTTGGGCGACCCAGTACTTC. This gives the protein CASSESPWATQYF.

CDR3 sequence (DNA): TGTGCCAGCAGCCTGACAGGGGAAACTTCACCCCTCCACTTT. Protein sequence: CASSLTGETSPLHF. The chain links TRBV7-9 to TRBJ1-6; 8 nucleotides agree with TRBD1. The CDR3 covers 14 residues. V shed 5 bases, J shed 9 bases, and the junction held 6 bases outside the gene matches. The germline gives CDR1 SEHNR, CDR2 FQNEAQ (reference sequence).

The rearrangement links TRBV6-4 to TRBJ2-2, with 7 bases matching TRBD2. The CDR3 has 15 amino acids. Germline CDR1 reads MRHNA; CDR2 reads SNTAGT. Trimming at V came to 6 bases and at J to 4 bases, leaving 8 bases not matched to a gene. Here the CDR3 DNA reads TGTGCCAGCAGGGAGGGAGGGCCGAGCACCGGGGAGCTGTTTTTT. It codes for CASREGGPSTGELFF.

This clone has just one count. The chain employs TRBV5-6 and TRBJ1-1, with D possibly TRBD1 on 6 matching bases. With 7 bases removed from V and 5 bases from J, the gap between germline ends came to 24 bases. CDR1 is SGHDT, CDR2 YYEEEE, per germline. This CDR3 has 16 amino acids. Here the CDR3 reads CASAPISFGGVTEAFF. The DNA for the CDR3 is TGTGCCAGCGCCCCTATCAGCTTCGGGGGCGTGACTGAAGCTTTCTTT.

The chain has TRBV30 and TRBJ1-2; D is unresolved. In germline, CDR1 is GTSNPN, CDR2 SVGIG (reference sequence). The CDR3 loop spans 14 amino acids. Deletions cut 2 bases from V and 2 bases from J, with 12 bases between. CDR3 nucleotides: TGTGCCTGGAGTTTAAACAGCCCAAACTATGGCTACACCTTC. Amino acid sequence: CAWSLNSPNYGYTF.

The rearrangement links TRBV6-1 to TRBJ2-5; 9 bases match TRBD1. Trimming took 4 bases from V and 5 from J; bases not matched to a gene: 11. The CDR3 totals 16 residues. The germline V gene has CDR1 MNHNS and CDR2 SASEGT. This CDR3 reads CASSGSGTGMWETQYF. The CDR3 nucleotides read TGTGCCAGCAGTGGATCCGGGACAGGGATGTGGGAGACCCAGTACTTC.

This clone occurred a few times. This chain uses TRBV18 with TRBJ2-7, with TRBD1 identical over 9 bases. Germline V gene sequence: CDR1 KGHSH, CDR2 LQKENI. The CDR3 extends over 15 amino acids. Trimming removed 3 bases from V and 3 bases from J; junction bases left unmatched: 6. CDR3 in amino acids: CASSPPGTGFYEQYF. The CDR3 region has the DNA TGTGCCAGCTCACCCCCCGGGACAGGGTTCTACGAGCAGTACTTC.

The gene calls are TRBV10-3 and TRBJ2-2, with TRBD2 identical over 8 bases. The germline CDR1 and CDR2 sequences are ENHRY and SYGVKD. This CDR3 has 15 amino acids. V lost 2 bases to trimming and J lost 4 bases; unmatched junction nucleotides: 3. For the CDR3, the DNA is TGTGCCATCAGTGAGCAGCGGGAGCCCACCGGGGAGCTGTTTTTT. It is translated as CAISEQREPTGELFF.

The rearrangement links TRBV28 to TRBJ2-7; the match to TRBD2 covers 10 bases. The V gene's germline CDR1 is MDHEN and CDR2 SYDVKM. The CDR3 runs 15 residues. J was trimmed by 6 bases and V by 4 bases; bases with no gene match: 9. The CDR3 region is CASSSKAGGPGEQYF. CDR3 coding DNA: TGTGCCAGCAGTTCCAAAGCGGGAGGGCCGGGCGAGCAGTACTTC.

The CDR3 nucleotides are TGTGCCAGCTCTTTGGGGAACCCAACTATATACAATGAGCAGTTCTTC. Amino acids: CASSLGNPTIYNEQFF. The chain uses TRBV18 and TRBJ2-1; no definite D call. The CDR3 totals 16 residues. Germline loops: CDR1 KGHSH, CDR2 LQKENI. Trimming took 6 bases from V and 4 from J, leaving 19 bases between them.